Detailed here is one T cell receptor (beta chain). This entry belongs to a study of blood T cell repertoires in COVID-19. At the level of the study: Nucleic acid was either cDNA or gDNA, and it came from T cells, B-cell-depleted T cells, or PBMCs.

Using immunoSEQ multiplex PCR, the repertoire was profiled, and TCRdb retains in-frame clones only, with some absent. The profile shows 210,000 or so clones, 88% of them singletons. Deletions cut 5 bases from V and 5 bases from J, with 7 bases between. Germline CDR1 is MDHEN and CDR2 is SYDVKM. This CDR3 comprises 12 residues. Sequencing input: peripheral blood. This rearrangement joins TRBV28 to TRBJ1-5, with no clear D. This clonotype originated in a man younger than 30 with active or convalescent COVID-19. The CDR3 sequence: CASSLLHQPQHF. The CDR3 DNA is TGTGCCAGCAGTCTACTCCATCAGCCCCAGCATTTT.